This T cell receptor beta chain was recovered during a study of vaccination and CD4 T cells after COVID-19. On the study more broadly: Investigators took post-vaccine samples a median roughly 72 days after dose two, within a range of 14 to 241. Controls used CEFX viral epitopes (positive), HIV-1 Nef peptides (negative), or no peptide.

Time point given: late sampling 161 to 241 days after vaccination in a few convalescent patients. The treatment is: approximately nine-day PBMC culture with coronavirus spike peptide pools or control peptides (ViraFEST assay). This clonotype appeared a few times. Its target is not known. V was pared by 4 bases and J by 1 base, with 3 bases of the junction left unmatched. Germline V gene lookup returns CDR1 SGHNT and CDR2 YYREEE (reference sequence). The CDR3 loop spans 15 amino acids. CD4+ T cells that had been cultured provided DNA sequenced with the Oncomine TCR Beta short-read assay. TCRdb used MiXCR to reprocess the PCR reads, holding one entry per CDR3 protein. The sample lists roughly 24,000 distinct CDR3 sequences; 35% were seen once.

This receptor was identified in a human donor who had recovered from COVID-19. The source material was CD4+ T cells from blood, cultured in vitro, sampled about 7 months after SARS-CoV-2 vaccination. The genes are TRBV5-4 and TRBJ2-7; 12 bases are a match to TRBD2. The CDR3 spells CASSTGLAGSYEQYF. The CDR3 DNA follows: TGTGCCAGCAGCACCGGACTAGCGGGGTCCTACGAGCAGTACTTC.